This T cell receptor (beta chain) was observed in a study of T-cell memory formation after mild COVID-19. Study context: TCR clusters showed largely donor specificity.

Remarks on this clonotype: Its antigen is unidentified.

The 5'RACE method, run with constant-segment primers, produced TCR alpha and TCR beta cDNA libraries (carrying sample barcodes and UMIs). A single record per CDR3 protein comes from TCRdb applying MiXCR to the 5' RACE reads. The sample holds around 140,000 distinct CDR3 sequences; about 5.5% are singletons and the top ten take roughly 2.1%. The CDR3 is 12 amino acids. Germline-derived CDR1 and CDR2 are SGDLS and YYNGEE. Trimming left V 3 bases short and J 14 bases short, with 16 bases between. Study-wide results and caveats: Certain responding clones were present in pre-infection memory, suggesting participation of cross-reactive memory. Nothing confirmed that second-wave clones peaking on day 37 were specific for SARS-CoV-2.

The origin of this receptor is an adult woman who had mild COVID-19 (a few samples of this study predate the infection). Cell type and time point are not known. V and J are TRBV9 and TRBJ2-3, with D possibly being TRBD1 or TRBD2 (5 bases each). Sequencing was carried out using PBMCs or a T cell subset sorted from them (not recorded which). CDR3 in DNA: TGTGCCAGCAGCGCAACCGGGGCCCACTGGTATTTT. It translates to CASSATGAHWYF.